This TCR beta chain was documented in a study of T cell responses to AZD1222 COVID-19 vaccine. To note about this clone: What it binds is unknown.

This CDR3 has 13 residues. Per the germline V gene, CDR1 is SGHDN and CDR2 is FVKESK. Trimming cost V 0 bases and J 4 bases, with 3 bases left between them. The study pooled second doses at about 4 or about 12 weeks. Sequencing was performed with immunoSEQ multiplex PCR; in TCRdb, only in-frame clones are kept and a portion is missing. Among about 140,000 clones listed, 85% to 90% were seen once. Study-level findings and limits: Spike-specific TCR breadth and depth grew following two AZD1222 doses. Targets within unmutated variant regions were reportedly found for nearly half of spike-specific TCRs. All repertoire sampling was performed exclusively after the peak T cell response.

The receptor comes from an adult who received the AZD1222 COVID-19 vaccine. This rearrangement joins TRBV14 to TRBJ2-2; D is unclear. The source was peripheral blood, collected 28 days after the second AZD1222 dose. CDR3 protein: CASSQDRTGELFF. Here the CDR3 DNA reads TGTGCCAGCAGCCAAGATCGCACCGGGGAGCTGTTTTTT.